This is a list of T cell receptor beta chains from one sample in a study of Ad26.COV2.S vaccination and SARS-CoV-2 variants. Produced via immunoSEQ multiplex PCR; TCRdb's table is partial and in-frame only. The table shows more than 300,000 clones, with over 80% occurring only once. Sequencing used peripheral blood, obtained in a trial of Ad26.COV2.S vaccine versus placebo. The receptors originated from a person between 18 and 59 years old who received the Ad26.COV2.S COVID-19 vaccine or a placebo. Both conserved end residues are part of each CDR3. The D gene is left open where the match is weak. Rows may omit the clone size; those that give it use once, few, many or a size class.

v_gene: TRBV28
d_gene: NA
abundance: NA
j_gene: TRBJ2-3
CDR3nt: TGTGCCAGCAGTTTAGAGTCGGTTGCAGATACGCAGTATTTT
CDR3aa: CASSLESVADTQYF

v_gene: TRBV7-3
d_gene: NA
abundance: NA
j_gene: TRBJ2-1
CDR3nt: TGTGCCAGCAGCCCGACTCACAGCTCCTACAATGAGCAGTTCTTC
CDR3aa: CASSPTHSSYNEQFF

v_gene: TRBV12-3/TRBV12-4
d_gene: TRBD1
abundance: NA
j_gene: TRBJ1-2
CDR3nt: TGTGCCAGCAGTTTCAAACAGGGGGACTACACCTTC
CDR3aa: CASSFKQGDYTF

v_gene: TRBV5-6
d_gene: TRBD2
abundance: NA
j_gene: TRBJ2-5
CDR3nt: TGTGCCAGCAGCTTCCCTAGCGGGGGTTCTCAGTACTTC
CDR3aa: CASSFPSGGSQYF

v_gene: TRBV19
d_gene: NA
abundance: NA
j_gene: TRBJ1-5
CDR3nt: TGTGCCAGTAGTATCGGAGGGGTCGAGCCCCAGCATTTT
CDR3aa: CASSIGGVEPQHF

v_gene: TRBV10-1
d_gene: NA
abundance: NA
j_gene: TRBJ2-7
CDR3nt: TGCGCCAGCAGTGAAGGGACACGGACTTACGAGCAGTACTTC
CDR3aa: CASSEGTRTYEQYF

v_gene: TRBV5-1
d_gene: NA
abundance: NA
j_gene: TRBJ2-2
CDR3nt: TGCGCCAGCAGCTCCAGACAGGCCGGGAGCGGGGAGCTGTTTTTT
CDR3aa: CASSSRQAGSGELFF

v_gene: TRBV5-1
d_gene: NA
abundance: NA
j_gene: TRBJ1-1
CDR3nt: TGCGCCAGCAGCTGGCAGGGAAAGACTGAAGCTTTCTTT
CDR3aa: CASSWQGKTEAFF

v_gene: TRBV18
d_gene: TRBD2
abundance: NA
j_gene: TRBJ2-3
CDR3nt: TGTGCCAGCTCACCACTTAGCAGCGAGCGGGGGGCAGATACGCAGTATTTT
CDR3aa: CASSPLSSERGADTQYF

v_gene: TRBV27
d_gene: NA
abundance: NA
j_gene: TRBJ2-2
CDR3nt: TGTGCCAGCAGACTGACAGCGAACACCGGGGAGCTGTTTTTT
CDR3aa: CASRLTANTGELFF

v_gene: TRBV5-5
d_gene: NA
abundance: once
j_gene: TRBJ2-1
CDR3nt: TGTGCCAGCAGCTTGGTCTCTCACGGGGAGCAGTTCTTC
CDR3aa: CASSLVSHGEQFF

v_gene: TRBV4-2
d_gene: TRBD1
abundance: once
j_gene: TRBJ2-5
CDR3nt: TGTGCCAGCAGCCCTCGGCGGGACAGGGGGCGTCCCCAGTACTTC
CDR3aa: CASSPRRDRGRPQYF

v_gene: TRBV19
d_gene: NA
abundance: once
j_gene: TRBJ1-5
CDR3nt: TGTGCCAGTAGTATTAGCGGCGGGGGGCCCCAGCATTTT
CDR3aa: CASSISGGGPQHF

v_gene: TRBV2
d_gene: NA
abundance: NA
j_gene: TRBJ2-7
CDR3nt: TGTGCCAGCAGTGGGGGGAAGTCCTCCTACGAGCAGTACTTC
CDR3aa: CASSGGKSSYEQYF

v_gene: TRBV6-1
d_gene: TRBD1
abundance: once
j_gene: TRBJ1-3
CDR3nt: TGTGCCAGCAGACCTCCGGGACAGCTTGGAAACACCATATATTTT
CDR3aa: CASRPPGQLGNTIYF

v_gene: TRBV9
d_gene: NA
abundance: NA
j_gene: TRBJ2-1
CDR3nt: TGTGCCAGCAGCGAGGCGGCGGGCAGCTCCTACAATGAGCAGTTCTTC
CDR3aa: CASSEAAGSSYNEQFF

v_gene: TRBV6-2/TRBV6-3
d_gene: TRBD1
abundance: NA
j_gene: TRBJ2-2
CDR3nt: TGTGCCAGCAGTTACCCAAGGGACAGCTACACCGGGGAGCTGTTTTTT
CDR3aa: CASSYPRDSYTGELFF

v_gene: TRBV10-3
d_gene: NA
abundance: NA
j_gene: TRBJ2-3
CDR3nt: TGTGCCATCAGTGAGTCGGGAGGCACAGATACGCAGTATTTT
CDR3aa: CAISESGGTDTQYF

v_gene: TRBV19
d_gene: TRBD1
abundance: NA
j_gene: TRBJ2-5
CDR3nt: TGTGCCAGTAGTATCCAGACGGACAGGGGGCTGGAGACCCAGTACTTC
CDR3aa: CASSIQTDRGLETQYF

v_gene: TRBV6-5
d_gene: TRBD1
abundance: few
j_gene: TRBJ1-2
CDR3nt: TGTGCCAGCACCCTGGGACAGATACCTCGAGATGGCTACACCTTC
CDR3aa: CASTLGQIPRDGYTF

v_gene: TRBV7-8
d_gene: NA
abundance: NA
j_gene: TRBJ2-7
CDR3nt: TGTGCCAGCAGCACCTATCACGAGCAGTACTTC
CDR3aa: CASSTYHEQYF

v_gene: TRBV28
d_gene: NA
abundance: NA
j_gene: TRBJ1-2
CDR3nt: TGTGCCAGTGATCGGGGAGGGAGGCATGGCTACACCTTC
CDR3aa: CASDRGGRHGYTF

v_gene: TRBV6-5
d_gene: NA
abundance: NA
j_gene: TRBJ2-7
CDR3nt: TGTGCCAGCAGTTACGCCGTCTACGAGCAGTACTTC
CDR3aa: CASSYAVYEQYF

v_gene: TRBV18
d_gene: NA
abundance: NA
j_gene: TRBJ2-1
CDR3nt: TGTGCCAGCTCACCACTCGGGCTCACTTTCGAGCAGTTCTTC
CDR3aa: CASSPLGLTFEQFF

v_gene: TRBV19
d_gene: NA
abundance: NA
j_gene: TRBJ1-2
CDR3nt: TGTGCCAGTAGTATAGAACCAGGGGACTATGGCTACACCTTC
CDR3aa: CASSIEPGDYGYTF

v_gene: TRBV13
d_gene: TRBD2
abundance: NA
j_gene: TRBJ2-5
CDR3nt: TGTGCCAGCAGCTTAAGTGGATGGTCTAGCGGGTTGGAGACCCAGTACTTC
CDR3aa: CASSLSGWSSGLETQYF

v_gene: TRBV7-2
d_gene: NA
abundance: NA
j_gene: TRBJ2-7
CDR3nt: TGTGCCAGCAGCCCGCTATTGAGGACGAGCTACGAGCAGTACTTC
CDR3aa: CASSPLLRTSYEQYF

v_gene: TRBV5-1
d_gene: NA
abundance: NA
j_gene: TRBJ1-1
CDR3nt: TGCGCCAGCAAGGACGGGTCAGCGAACACTGAAGCTTTCTTT
CDR3aa: CASKDGSANTEAFF

v_gene: TRBV18
d_gene: NA
abundance: NA
j_gene: TRBJ1-6
CDR3nt: TGTGCCAGCTCGGCCAGAGGAGTCGCATTGCCAGGGTCACCCCTCCACTTT
CDR3aa: CASSARGVALPGSPLHF

v_gene: TRBV5-1
d_gene: NA
abundance: once
j_gene: TRBJ2-5
CDR3nt: TGCGCCAGCTCTCGGGGGCATGAGACCCAGTACTTC
CDR3aa: CASSRGHETQYF

v_gene: TRBV27
d_gene: TRBD1
abundance: NA
j_gene: TRBJ1-6
CDR3nt: TGTGCCAGTAAAGGGACAGGGGGCGCCTATAATTCACCCCTCCACTTT
CDR3aa: CASKGTGGAYNSPLHF

v_gene: TRBV19
d_gene: NA
abundance: NA
j_gene: TRBJ1-2
CDR3nt: TGTGCCAGTAGTATAGATTCGCGGACAGACTATGGCTACACCTTC
CDR3aa: CASSIDSRTDYGYTF

v_gene: TRBV6-1
d_gene: NA
abundance: NA
j_gene: TRBJ2-7
CDR3nt: TGTGCCAGCAGTGAGGGTTACGAGCAGTACTTC
CDR3aa: CASSEGYEQYF

v_gene: TRBV24-1
d_gene: TRBD1
abundance: few
j_gene: TRBJ1-1
CDR3nt: TGTGCCACCAGTGAGACAGGGGTCGGGACTGAAGCTTTCTTT
CDR3aa: CATSETGVGTEAFF